Sequencing of this T cell receptor beta chain was carried out in a study of blood T cell repertoires in COVID-19. Study summary: COVID-19 samples, acute and convalescent, were from the United States, Italy and Spain.

TCRdb keeps only in-frame clones here, not all; method: immunoSEQ multiplex PCR. The table has some 31,000 clones, 85% to 90% seen once. Germline V gene sequence: CDR1 SGHDT, CDR2 YYEEEE. This CDR3 has 14 residues. About this clone: Relative to the germline gene, one junction end is altered; a read error may explain this.

The sample was peripheral blood. The receptor was isolated from a human donor with active COVID-19. The donor label of this sample is uncertain. This sequence joins TRBV5-6 and TRBJ1-1; a possible D gene is TRBD1 (6 bases). As DNA, the CDR3 is TGCGCCCCCCGCACGGGGGGGGGCGACACTGAAGCTTTCTTT. Its protein is CAPRTGGGDTEAFF.